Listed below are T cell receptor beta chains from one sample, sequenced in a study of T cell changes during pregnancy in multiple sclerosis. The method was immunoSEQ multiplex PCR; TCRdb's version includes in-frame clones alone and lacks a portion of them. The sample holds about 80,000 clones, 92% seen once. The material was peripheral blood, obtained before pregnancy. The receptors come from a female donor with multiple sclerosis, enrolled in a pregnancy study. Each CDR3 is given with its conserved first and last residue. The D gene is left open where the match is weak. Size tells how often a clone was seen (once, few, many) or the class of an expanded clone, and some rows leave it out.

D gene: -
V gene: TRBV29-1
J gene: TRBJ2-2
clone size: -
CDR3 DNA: TGCAGCGTTGAATTGGACAACCCCGGGGAGCTGTTTTTT
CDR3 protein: CSVELDNPGELFF

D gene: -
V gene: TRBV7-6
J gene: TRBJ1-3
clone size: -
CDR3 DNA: TGTGCCAGCAGCTTAGAACAGGGCCCTGGAAACACCATATATTTT
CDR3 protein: CASSLEQGPGNTIYF

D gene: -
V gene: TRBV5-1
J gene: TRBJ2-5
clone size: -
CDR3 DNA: TGCGCCAGCAGCGCAGGACAGAGACAAGAGACCCAGTACTTC
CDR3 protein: CASSAGQRQETQYF

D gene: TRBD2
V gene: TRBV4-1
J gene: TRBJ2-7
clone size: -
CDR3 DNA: TGCGCCAGCAGCCAAGATCAAAGCGGGAGCGCCTCTACTTTGTTCTCCTACGAGCAGTACTTC
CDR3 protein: CASSQDQSGSASTLFSYEQYF

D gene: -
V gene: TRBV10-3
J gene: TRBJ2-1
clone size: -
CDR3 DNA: TGTGCCATCAGTGAGTCCGGGGGGCCAAACAATGAGCAGTTCTTC
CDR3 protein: CAISESGGPNNEQFF

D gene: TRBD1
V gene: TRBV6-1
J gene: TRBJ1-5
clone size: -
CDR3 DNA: TGTGCCAGCAGTGCCGACAGGGTTAGCAATCAGCCCCAGCATTTT
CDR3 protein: CASSADRVSNQPQHF

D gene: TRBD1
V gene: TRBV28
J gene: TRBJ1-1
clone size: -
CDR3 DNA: TGTGCCAGCAGTTTACAGGGGGGCACTGAAGCTTTCTTT
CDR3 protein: CASSLQGGTEAFF

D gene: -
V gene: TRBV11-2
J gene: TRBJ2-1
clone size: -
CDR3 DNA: TGTGCCAGCAGCTCCCTCCCGACATCGGAGCAGTTCTTC
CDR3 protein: CASSSLPTSEQFF

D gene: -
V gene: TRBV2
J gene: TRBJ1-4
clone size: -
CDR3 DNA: TGTGCCAGCAGACAGGGTGGTGTTTTCAATGAAAAACTGTTTTTT
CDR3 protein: CASRQGGVFNEKLFF

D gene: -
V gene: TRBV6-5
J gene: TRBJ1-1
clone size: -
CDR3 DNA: TGTGCCAGCAGTTACGGTGGAGGGGTCAAGAACACTGAAGCTTTCTTT
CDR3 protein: CASSYGGGVKNTEAFF

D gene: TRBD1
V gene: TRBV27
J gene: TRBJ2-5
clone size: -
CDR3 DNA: TGTGCCAGCCGACCGTTTACAGGGGGGATCGGTGAGACCCAGTACTTC
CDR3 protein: CASRPFTGGIGETQYF

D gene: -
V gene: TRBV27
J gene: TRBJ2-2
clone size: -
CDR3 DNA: TGTGCCAGCAGTTTAAATTGGCCCGGGGGAGCTGGCGGGGAGCTGTTTTTT
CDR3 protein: CASSLNWPGGAGGELFF

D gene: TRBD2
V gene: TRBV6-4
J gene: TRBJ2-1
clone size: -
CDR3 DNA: TGTGCCAGCAGTGTCAGCGGGGAATACAATGAGCAGTTCTTC
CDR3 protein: CASSVSGEYNEQFF

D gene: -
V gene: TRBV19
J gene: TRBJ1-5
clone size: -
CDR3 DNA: TGTGCCAGTAGTATATTCCCGGAGAATCAGCCCCAGCATTTT
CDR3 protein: CASSIFPENQPQHF

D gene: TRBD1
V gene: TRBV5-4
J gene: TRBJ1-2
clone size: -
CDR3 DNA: TGTGCCAGCAGCTTCCGGACAGGTGGGGGCTACACCTTC
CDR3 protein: CASSFRTGGGYTF

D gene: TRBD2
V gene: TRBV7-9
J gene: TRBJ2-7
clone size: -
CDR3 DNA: TGTGCCAGCAGCTTGATAGGGACTAGATCCTACGAGCAGTACTTC
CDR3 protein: CASSLIGTRSYEQYF

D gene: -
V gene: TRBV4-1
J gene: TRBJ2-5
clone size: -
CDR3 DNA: TGCGCCAGCAGCCAAGACGGGTGGGAGACCCAGTACTTC
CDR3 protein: CASSQDGWETQYF

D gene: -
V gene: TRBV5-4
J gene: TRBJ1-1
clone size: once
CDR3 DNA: TGTGCCAGCAGCTCTAGACAGAATTTACAAGCTTTCTTT
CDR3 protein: CASSSRQNLQAFF

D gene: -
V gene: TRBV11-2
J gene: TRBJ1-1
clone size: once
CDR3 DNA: TGTGCCAGCAGGCTTGGCCCTCAGATGGAAGCTTTCTTT
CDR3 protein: CASRLGPQMEAFF

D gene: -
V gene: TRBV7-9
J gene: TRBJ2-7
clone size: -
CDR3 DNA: TGTGCCAGCAGGGGTTTGAGGGAGGACGGAGAGCAGTACTTC
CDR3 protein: CASRGLREDGEQYF

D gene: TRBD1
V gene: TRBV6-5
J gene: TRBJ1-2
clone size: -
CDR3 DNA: TGTGCCAGCAGTTCGACGACAGGGGGCTATGGCTACACCTTC
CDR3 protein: CASSSTTGGYGYTF

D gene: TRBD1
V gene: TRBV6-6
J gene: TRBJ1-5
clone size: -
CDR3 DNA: TGTGCCAGCAGCCTCCCGGGACAGCATAGCAATCAGCCCCAGCATTTT
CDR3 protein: CASSLPGQHSNQPQHF

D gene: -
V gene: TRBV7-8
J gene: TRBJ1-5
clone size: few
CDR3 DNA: TGTGCCAGCAGCTTATACCGGGACGGGAGTCAGCCCCAGCATTTT
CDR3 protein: CASSLYRDGSQPQHF

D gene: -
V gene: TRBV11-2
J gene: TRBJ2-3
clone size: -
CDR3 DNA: TGTGCCAGCAGCTTGGGGGGGGGACACGACGCAGATACGCAGTATTTT
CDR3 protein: CASSLGGGHDADTQYF

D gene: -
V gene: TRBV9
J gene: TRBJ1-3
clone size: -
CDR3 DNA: TGTGCCAGCAGCCCTTCAGGGGCTTCTGGAAACACCATATATTTT
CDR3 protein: CASSPSGASGNTIYF

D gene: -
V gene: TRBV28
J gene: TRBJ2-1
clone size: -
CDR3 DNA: TGTGCCAGCAGCTCGGGAGACCAAGACAATGAGCAGTTCTTC
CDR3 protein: CASSSGDQDNEQFF

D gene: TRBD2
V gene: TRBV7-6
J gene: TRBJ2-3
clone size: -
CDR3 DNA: TGTGCCAGCAGCTTATATGGGGGCGGACTAGCGGGAGTAGATACGCAGTATTTT
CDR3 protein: CASSLYGGGLAGVDTQYF

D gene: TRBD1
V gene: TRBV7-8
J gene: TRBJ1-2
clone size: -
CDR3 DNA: TGTGCCAGCAGCCGTCCCCACAACCGGGACAGAGTCCTAGCTAACTATGGCTACACCTTC
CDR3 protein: CASSRPHNRDRVLANYGYTF

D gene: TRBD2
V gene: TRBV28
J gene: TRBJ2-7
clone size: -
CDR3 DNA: TGTGCCAGCACCCCGGGACTAGCGGCCTACGAGCAGTACTTC
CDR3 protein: CASTPGLAAYEQYF

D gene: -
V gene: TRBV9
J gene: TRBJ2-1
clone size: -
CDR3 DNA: TGTGCCAGCAGCGCGAGGGAGCGGAGTTACAATGAGCAGTTCTTC
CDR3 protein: CASSARERSYNEQFF

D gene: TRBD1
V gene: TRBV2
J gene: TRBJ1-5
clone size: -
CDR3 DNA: TGTGCCAGCAGTGCCGGGACAGCTCTCAATCAGCCCCAGCATTTT
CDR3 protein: CASSAGTALNQPQHF

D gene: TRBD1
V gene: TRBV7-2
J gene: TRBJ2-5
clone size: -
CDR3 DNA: TGTGCCAGCAGCGTAGCCGGGACAGACCAAGAGACCCAGTACTTC
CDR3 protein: CASSVAGTDQETQYF

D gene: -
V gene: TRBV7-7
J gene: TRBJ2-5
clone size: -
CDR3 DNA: TGTGCTAGCAGCTTAAATAGCGGCCAAGAGACCCAGTACTTC
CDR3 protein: CASSLNSGQETQYF

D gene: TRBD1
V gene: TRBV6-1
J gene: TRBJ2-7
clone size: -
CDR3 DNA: TGTGCCAGCAGTTCCGGGACAGGAACCTACGAGCAGTACTTC
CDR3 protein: CASSSGTGTYEQYF

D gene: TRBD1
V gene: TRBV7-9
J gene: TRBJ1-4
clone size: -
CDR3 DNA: TGTGCCAGCAGCACTCGACAGGGCGGGTGGGCAACTAATGAAAAACTGTTTTTT
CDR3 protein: CASSTRQGGWATNEKLFF

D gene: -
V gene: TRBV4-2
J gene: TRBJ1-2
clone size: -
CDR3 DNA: TGTGCCAGCAGCCCGGATCTGACAGTCCGCTATGGCTACACCTTC
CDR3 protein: CASSPDLTVRYGYTF

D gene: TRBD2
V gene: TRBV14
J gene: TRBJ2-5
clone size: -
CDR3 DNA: TGTGCCAGCAGCCAAGTGGCGGGAGGGACGGAGACCCAGTACTTC
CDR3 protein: CASSQVAGGTETQYF

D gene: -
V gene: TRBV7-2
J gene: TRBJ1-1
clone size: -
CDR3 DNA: TGTGCCAGCAGCTCCGGGGGGGGTATGAACACTGAAGCTTTCTTT
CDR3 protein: CASSSGGGMNTEAFF

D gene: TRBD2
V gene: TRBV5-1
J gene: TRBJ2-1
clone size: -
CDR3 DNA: TGCGCCAGCAGCTTGGTTAGCGGGAGGACCAATGAGCAGTTCTTC
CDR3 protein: CASSLVSGRTNEQFF

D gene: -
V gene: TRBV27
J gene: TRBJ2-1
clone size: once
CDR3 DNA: TGTGCCAGCACTCCCCAATGGGGAGCGGGCATCTACAATGAGCAGTTCTTC
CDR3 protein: CASTPQWGAGIYNEQFF

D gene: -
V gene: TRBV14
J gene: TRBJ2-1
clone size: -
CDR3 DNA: TGTGCCAGCAGAGCGGATGGACAGCCCTACAATGAGCAGTTCTTC
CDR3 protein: CASRADGQPYNEQFF

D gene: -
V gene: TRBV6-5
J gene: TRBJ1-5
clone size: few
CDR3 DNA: TGTGCCACCAGGGGAGGTGGGGGCAATCAGCCCCAGCATTTT
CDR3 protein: CATRGGGGNQPQHF

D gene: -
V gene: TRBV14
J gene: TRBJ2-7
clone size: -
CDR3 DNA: TGTGCCAGCAGCCAAGCGATTGGTCTAGCGACCTACGAGCAGTACTTC
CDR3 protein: CASSQAIGLATYEQYF

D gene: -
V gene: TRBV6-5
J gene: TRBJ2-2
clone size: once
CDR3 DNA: TGTGCCAGCAGTTATGGACTTGCCGGGGAGCTGTTTTTT
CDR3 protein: CASSYGLAGELFF

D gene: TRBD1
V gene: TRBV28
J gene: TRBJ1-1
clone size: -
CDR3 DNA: TGTGCCAGCAGACGGCGCGGGACAGGGATAGCTTTCTTT
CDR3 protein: CASRRRGTGIAFF

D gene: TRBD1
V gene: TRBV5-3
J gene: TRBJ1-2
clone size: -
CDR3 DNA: TGTGCCAGATGCCGGGACAGTCTTTATGGCTACACCTTC
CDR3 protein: CARCRDSLYGYTF

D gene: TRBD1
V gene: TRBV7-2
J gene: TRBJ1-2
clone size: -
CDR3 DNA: TGTGCCAGCAGCTTAGTCGGCAGGGGGTATGGCTACACCTTC
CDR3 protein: CASSLVGRGYGYTF

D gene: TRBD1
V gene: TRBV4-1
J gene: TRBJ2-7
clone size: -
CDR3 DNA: TGCGCCAGCAGCCAAGACATGGGACAGGGAACCGAGCAGTACTTC
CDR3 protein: CASSQDMGQGTEQYF